What follows are 18 T cell receptor beta chains derived from one specimen sequenced in a study of shared clonotypes between healthy human individuals. Libraries were prepared by immunoSEQ multiplex PCR; TCRdb keeps only in-frame clonotypes and omits some of them. The sample includes 1.4 million to 1.5 million clones, 96% of them seen just once. Sequencing was performed on naive CD4+ T cells sorted from blood. Subset denoted: CD45RA+ positively selected. These TCRs come from a man aged 30-40 years in good health.

In regard to this clone: It is likely a read error, because the conserved phenylalanine at the end of the CDR3 is missing. The limits of the CDR3 on the DNA are not certain, so only TCRdb's listed CDR3 is given. The chain carries TRBV28 and TRBJ2-3; the table's TRBD2 call for D was not verified on the DNA. CDR1 and CDR2 (germline): MDHEN, SYDVKM. The CDR3 totals 12 residues, both ends included. The CDR3 here is CASSTLRARLEL.

The V and J genes are TRBV7-9 and TRBJ2-5; D tentatively reads TRBD1 or TRBD2 (6 bases each). V was shortened by 2 bases and J by 0 bases, with 13 bases between the two germline ends. The CDR3 covers 16 residues. Germline CDR1 reads SEHNR; CDR2 reads FQNEAQ (reference sequence). CDR3 amino acids: CASSLWGRGNQETQYF. CDR3 nucleotides: TGTGCCAGCAGCTTATGGGGGCGGGGAAACCAAGAGACCCAGTACTTC.

The V and J genes are TRBV5-1 and TRBJ2-3; 11 positions agree with TRBD2. The germline gives CDR1 SGHRS, CDR2 YFSETQ. V was pared by 1 base and J by 6 bases, with 7 bases of the junction left unmatched. The CDR3 runs to 16 residues. In nucleotides, the CDR3 is TGCGCCAGCAGCTTGCCTATAGCGGGAGGGCCGGATACGCAGTATTTT. Its translation is CASSLPIAGGPDTQYF.

CDR3 sequence: CASSLEASGSLTYEQYF. The CDR3 nucleotides are TGTGCCAGCAGCTTAGAGGCTAGCGGGAGTTTAACCTACGAGCAGTACTTC. The chain uses TRBV11-3 and TRBJ2-7, with 10 bases aligning to TRBD2. The CDR3 extends over 17 amino acids. Trimming took 0 bases from V and 2 from J; bases not matched to a gene: 7. In germline, CDR1 is SGHNT, CDR2 YENEEA. Variable domain in full (rest from reference TRBV11-3 and TRBJ2-7): EAGVVQSPRYKIIEKKQPVAFWCNPISGHNTLYWYLQNLGQGPELLIRYENEEAVDDSQLPKDRFSAERLKGVDSTLKIQPAELGDSAVYLCASSLEASGSLTYEQYFGPGTRLTVT.

The CDR3 loop reads CASSQSDRVWTGELFF. Here the CDR3 DNA reads TGTGCCAGCAGCCAGTCGGACAGGGTGTGGACCGGGGAGCTGTTTTTT. This chain links TRBV7-2 with TRBJ2-2, with 8 positions matching TRBD1. The V segment lost 5 bases and the J segment 5 bases; nucleotides outside the gene matches: 10. Germline assignment: CDR1 SGHTA and CDR2 FQGNSA. The CDR3 has 16 residues.

The V gene is TRBV7-9, the J gene TRBJ1-5; D not certain. V lost 5 bases and J lost 2, with 16 bases in between. The germline CDR1 and CDR2 sequences are SEHNR and FQNEAQ (reference sequence). This CDR3 contains 16 residues. CDR3 bases: TGTGCCAGCAGCGTCCAAGGTTCCTGGGGCAATCAGCCCCAGCATTTT. It specifies CASSVQGSWGNQPQHF.

The gene calls are TRBV28 and TRBJ2-1, with 12 bases lining up with TRBD2. V lost 7 bases, J lost 1 base, and 5 bases stayed unmatched. CDR3 length: 16 amino acids. Germline V gene data show CDR1 as MDHEN and CDR2 as SYDVKM. CDR3 nucleotides: TGTGCCAGCACCCCGACTAGCGGGAGATCCTACAATGAGCAGTTCTTC. Its protein product is CASTPTSGRSYNEQFF.

The V and J genes are TRBV5-6 and TRBJ2-7; D perhaps matches TRBD1 (6 bases). This CDR3 has 16 amino acids. CDR1 and CDR2 from the germline V gene are SGHDT and YYEEEE. Trimming left V 6 bases short and J 3 bases short, with 22 bases between. CDR3 nucleotide sequence: TGTGCCAGCATTAGGAGTACCAGGGGATTCGGCTACGAGCAGTACTTC. Amino acid sequence: CASIRSTRGFGYEQYF.

V is TRBV2 and J is TRBJ2-7; TRBD1 aligns across 7 bases. The trim removed 10 bases at V and 3 bases at J, leaving 12 bases unmatched. CDR1 is SNHLY and CDR2 is FYNNEI in the germline V gene. There are 14 residues in the CDR3. CDR3: CATEGRDSNYEQYF. Here the CDR3 DNA reads TGTGCCACCGAAGGTCGGGACAGCAACTACGAGCAGTACTTC.

The table lists this clone with a count of one. The V and J genes are TRBV10-3 and TRBJ1-5, with 7 bases that match TRBD1. Trimming took 11 bases from V and 7 from J; bases not matched to a gene: 11. The germline CDR1 and CDR2 sequences are ENHRY and SYGVKD. This CDR3 has 13 amino acids. The CDR3 loop is CAGTRGFGQPQHF. The CDR3 DNA sequence: TGTGCCGGAACCAGGGGGTTCGGGCAGCCCCAGCATTTT.

Only one count was recorded for this clone. The V call is TRBV4-1, the J call TRBJ1-5; TRBD1 agrees at 8 bases. With V trimmed by 3 bases and J by 2 bases, 3 bases remained unmatched. This CDR3 is built from 15 residues. Germline-derived CDR1 and CDR2 are MGHRA and YSYEKL. The CDR3 protein is CASSQTGVGNQPQHF. CDR3 sequence (DNA): TGCGCCAGCAGCCAGACAGGGGTCGGCAATCAGCCCCAGCATTTT.

The V gene is TRBV11-3, the J gene TRBJ1-3; no clear D gene. The CDR3 sequence is 15 residues long. The V gene's germline CDR1 is SGHNT and CDR2 YENEEA. V lost 3 bases, J lost 2 bases, and 11 bases lay in between. The CDR3: CASSFNAGPGNTIYF. DNA for the CDR3: TGTGCCAGCAGCTTTAACGCGGGTCCTGGAAACACCATATATTTT.

This chain uses TRBV6-5 with TRBJ2-5; a weak D match, TRBD1 (5 bases). Germline-derived CDR1 and CDR2 are MNHEY and SVGAGI. This CDR3 contains 12 residues. V dropped 4 bases and J dropped 5 bases, with 8 bases sitting between them. The DNA for the CDR3 is TGTGCCAGCAGTTCCAAGGGGGAGACCCAGTACTTC. Amino acid sequence: CASSSKGETQYF.

The chain recombines TRBV11-2 with TRBJ2-5, with a weak D call TRBD1 (5 bases). The CDR3 has 14 amino acids. With 5 bases removed from V and 8 bases from J, the gap between germline ends came to 18 bases. Germline CDR1 reads SGHAT; CDR2 reads FQNNGV. CDR3 in DNA: TGTGCCAGCAGCCCCCACGCCCCCGACAGTACCCAGTACTTC. Encoded protein: CASSPHAPDSTQYF.

The genes are TRBV7-9 and TRBJ1-1, with D perhaps matching TRBD1 (5 bases). V was shortened by 6 bases and J by 0 bases, with 14 bases between the two germline ends. The CDR3 extends over 15 amino acids. From germline, CDR1 is SEHNR and CDR2 FQNEAQ (reference sequence). CDR3 nucleotide sequence: TGTGCCAGCAGGCCCTGGGAGGGGATGAACACTGAAGCTTTCTTT. Translation gives CASRPWEGMNTEAFF.

The J gene is TRBJ1-1, the V gene TRBV19; tentatively, D is TRBD1 (6 bases). Trimming removed 7 bases from V and 1 base from J, with 13 bases in between. This CDR3 contains 14 residues. CDR1 and CDR2 (germline): LNHDA, SQIVND (reference sequence). CDR3 loop: CASNPLDRNTEAFF. CDR3 in DNA: TGTGCCAGTAACCCTCTGGACAGGAACACTGAAGCTTTCTTT.

The chain recombines TRBV5-1 with TRBJ2-5; 7 bases are a match to TRBD2. The V and J ends lost 4 bases and 5 bases, in that order; junction bases with no gene match: 8. This CDR3 is built from 14 residues. Per the germline V gene, CDR1 is SGHRS and CDR2 is YFSETQ. As DNA, the CDR3 is TGCGCCAGCAGCAGCGGGGTCCCCAGTGAGACCCAGTACTTC. Amino acid sequence: CASSSGVPSETQYF.

CDR3 in amino acids: CASSLVGRDRAEQYF. CDR3 nucleotide sequence: TGTGCCAGCAGCTTAGTGGGGAGGGACAGAGCCGAGCAGTACTTC. The chain recombines TRBV7-9 with TRBJ2-7; D may match TRBD1 or TRBD2 (7 bases each). CDR1 and CDR2 (germline): SEHNR, FQNEAQ (reference sequence). Deletions cut 1 base from V and 6 bases from J, with 16 bases between. The CDR3 length is 15 residues.